The T cell receptor beta chain under discussion was sequenced for a study of control samples from healthy donors and cancer patients. The CDR3 has 16 amino acids. Sequenced by immunoSEQ multiplex PCR; TCRdb stores in-frame clones only, minus some. Among 160,000 or so clones, about 94% were seen once, and the ten largest hold approximately 15%. The sample consisted of PBMCs. The sequence was obtained from a man aged 60-69 years with colorectal cancer. This sequence joins TRBV21-1 and TRBJ2-2; no check of the table's D call, TRBD1, against the DNA was made. TRBV21-1 is tagged as a pseudogene. The CDR3 nucleotides read TGTGCCAGCAGCTCCCACCCCCAGACACCCTCCGGGGAGCTGTTTTTT. It specifies CASSSHPQTPSGELFF.